The 31 T cell receptor beta chains reported below all come from one sample, sequenced in a study of blood T cells in healthy people across ages. A second about 7 to 12 cycle PCR used barcoded and J-beta primers. TCRdb passed the 5' RACE reads through MiXCR, listing each CDR3 protein once. The repertoire has about 1,400,000 distinct CDR3 sequences, roughly 45% of them found once; the top ten carry approximately 7.9%. The sample taken for sequencing was blood. These receptors were obtained from a woman aged 18-29 years in good health.

This clonotype has a single count. V usage is TRBV30 and J usage is TRBJ1-2; D ambiguous. The ends were cut back, 4 bases at V and 6 bases at J, with 21 bases in the middle. The CDR3 extends over 15 amino acids. Germline V CDR1 and CDR2: GTSNPN, SVGIG (reference sequence). The CDR3: CAWTLRPGSRNGYTF. The DNA for the CDR3 is TGTGCCTGGACCTTGCGGCCCGGCAGTCGGAATGGCTACACCTTC.

In this sample, this clonotype turned up a few times. V is TRBV12-5 and J is TRBJ2-1; no definite D call. Germline V gives CDR1 LGHNT, CDR2 FRNRAP. The CDR3 length is 12 residues. V lost 1 base, J lost 7 bases, and 5 bases lay in between. The CDR3 reads CASGLAVNEQFF. The DNA for the CDR3 is TGTGCTAGTGGTTTGGCCGTAAATGAGCAGTTCTTC.

The chain is built from TRBV20-1 and TRBJ1-1; the D gene is possibly TRBD1 (5 bases). The germline CDR1 and CDR2 sequences are DFQATT and SNEGSKA (reference sequence). V was clipped by 3 bases and J by 4 bases, with 12 bases between them. The CDR3 sequence is 13 residues long. This CDR3 reads CSASDQGGTEAFF. The DNA for the CDR3 is TGCAGTGCTAGTGATCAGGGAGGCACTGAAGCTTTCTTT.

This clonotype was picked up a small number of times. This chain links TRBV11-2 with TRBJ2-1, with TRBD1 identical over 8 bases. The ends lost 2 bases at V and 12 bases at J; junction bases unmatched: 12. This CDR3 is built from 15 residues. Germline loops: CDR1 SGHAT, CDR2 FQNNGV. CDR3 sequence (DNA): TGTGCCAGCAGCTTACGTAAGACAGGGGAACAAGTGCAGTTCTTC. Amino acids: CASSLRKTGEQVQFF.

This chain links TRBV30 with TRBJ1-2; D not certain. Germline V gene data show CDR1 as GTSNPN and CDR2 as SVGIG (reference sequence). V gave up 4 bases and J gave up 6 bases, with 18 bases separating them. This CDR3 spans 14 amino acids. CDR3 in amino acids: CAWTHDSLRNGYTF. The CDR3 DNA is TGTGCCTGGACCCACGACTCACTCAGGAATGGCTACACCTTC.

The chain has TRBV12-3 or TRBV12-4 and TRBJ2-7, with 13 bases aligning to TRBD2. V shed 10 bases and J 0 bases; nucleotides not matched to a gene: 18. This CDR3 contains 19 residues. As DNA, the CDR3 is TGTGCCACCGCCCGGTGGGTGACTAGCGGGAGGTTGGGCTCCTACGAGCAGTACTTC. Translation: CATARWVTSGRLGSYEQYF.

This clonotype was found once. The CDR3 bases are TGCGCCAGCAGCTTCACCGGGACTAGCGTTCAAGAGCAGTTCTTC. This translates into CASSFTGTSVQEQFF. The V and J genes are TRBV5-1 and TRBJ2-1; 10 bases agree with TRBD2. Trimming took 2 bases from V and 10 from J; bases not matched to a gene: 9. CDR1 is SGHRS and CDR2 is YFSETQ in the germline V gene. The CDR3 is made up of 15 amino acids.

V and J are TRBV19 and TRBJ2-7; D gene uncertain. The assigned J gene may be wrong: the sequence end matches TRBJ2-5 better. The CDR3 is 13 residues long. Germline V gives CDR1 LNHDA, CDR2 SQIVND (reference sequence). The CDR3 loop reads CASSIDPLGTQYF. CDR3 nucleotide sequence: TGTGCCAGTAGTATAGATCCTCTGGGGACCCAGTACTTC.

Concerning this clonotype itself: A much larger clone sits a single nucleotide away, making a read error possible. V usage is TRBV7-8 and J usage is TRBJ1-2, with unresolved D. The V end was cut by 5 bases, the J end by 5 bases, with 15 bases between. Germline V gene lookup returns CDR1 SGHVS and CDR2 FQNEAQ. There are 14 residues in the CDR3. Here the CDR3 DNA reads TGTGCCAGCAGCGTAGGCCGGCCGGGTTATGGCTACACCTTC. It specifies CASSVGRPGYGYTF.

This clonotype was seen a few times. The chain carries TRBV27 and TRBJ2-1; weak D call: TRBD2 (7 bases). The germline gives CDR1 MNHEY, CDR2 SMNVEV (reference sequence). Trimming took 6 bases from V and 6 from J, leaving 21 bases between them. CDR3 length: 16 amino acids. CDR3: CASRPIRGALFNEQFF. CDR3 nucleotide sequence: TGTGCCAGCAGACCAATCCGGGGGGCCCTGTTCAATGAGCAGTTCTTC.

This rearrangement joins TRBV7-9 to TRBJ1-5, with D perhaps matching TRBD1 (6 bases). Per the germline V gene, CDR1 is SEHNR and CDR2 is FQNEAQ (reference sequence). This CDR3 contains 15 residues. Trimming removed 4 bases at V and 6 bases at J, with 16 bases between. The CDR3 loop reads CASSSQGLAGQPQHF. The CDR3 DNA reads as TGTGCCAGCAGCTCACAGGGTTTAGCGGGTCAGCCCCAGCATTTT.

This clonotype was found once. The chain uses TRBV9 and TRBJ2-1; no definite D call. V was shortened by 3 bases and J by 4 bases, with 17 bases between the two germline ends. Germline V CDR1 and CDR2: SGDLS, YYNGEE. The CDR3 is made up of 16 amino acids. The CDR3 sequence: CASSGGGSPIYNEQFF. DNA of the CDR3: TGTGCCAGCAGCGGAGGCGGCTCCCCGATATACAATGAGCAGTTCTTC.

This sequence joins TRBV20-1 and TRBJ2-1; 7 nucleotides align to TRBD2. The CDR3 runs 14 residues. J was trimmed by 3 bases and V by 6 bases; bases with no gene match: 8. Germline V gene sequence: CDR1 DFQATT, CDR2 SNEGSKA (reference sequence). In DNA, the CDR3 is TGCAGTGCCTTCAGCGGGACTGGCTACAATGAGCAGTTCTTC. Protein: CSAFSGTGYNEQFF.

The rearrangement links TRBV12-3 or TRBV12-4 to TRBJ2-1; 8 bases align to TRBD2. The CDR3 sequence is 15 residues long. With 4 bases clipped from V and 2 bases from J, the junction kept 4 bases outside the gene matches. CDR3 amino acids: CASSSLAEAYNEQFF. CDR3 coding DNA: TGTGCCAGCAGTTCACTAGCGGAGGCCTACAATGAGCAGTTCTTC.

As concerns this clonotype: The conserved final phenylalanine or tryptophan is absent from the CDR3, which likely points to a read error. CDR3 residues: CSAPGLAGGPSYNEQYY. CDR3 coding DNA: TGCAGTGCCCCGGGACTAGCGGGGGGGCCCTCCTACAATGAGCAGTACTAC. This sequence joins TRBV20-1 and TRBJ2-7; 16 nucleotides line up with TRBD2. The V gene end was trimmed by 6 bases and the J gene end by 7 bases; junction bases not matched to a gene: 15. The CDR3 runs 17 residues. Germline V gene lookup returns CDR1 DFQATT and CDR2 SNEGSKA (reference sequence).

The sample holds a few counts of this clonotype. The chain uses TRBV6-5 and TRBJ2-5, with D tentatively TRBD1 (5 bases). The CDR3 extends over 15 amino acids. The germline V and J ends were trimmed by 0 bases and 5 bases, with 13 bases remaining between them. Germline V lookup: CDR1 MNHEY, CDR2 SVGAGI. CDR3 region: CASSYSGRAWETQYF. The CDR3 DNA is TGTGCCAGCAGTTACTCCGGCAGGGCGTGGGAGACCCAGTACTTC.

The chain combines TRBV28 with TRBJ1-5, with D possibly being TRBD1 (6 bases). The CDR3 spans 15 residues. V was clipped by 6 bases and J by 5 bases, with 17 bases between them. The V gene's germline CDR1 is MDHEN and CDR2 SYDVKM. CDR3 DNA sequence: TGTGCCAGCAGCCTAGGGGGGTACAGAGATCAGCCCCAGCATTTT. This sequence encodes CASSLGGYRDQPQHF.

The chain uses TRBV29-1 and TRBJ1-1; tentative D call: TRBD1 (5 bases). V was cut by 5 bases and J by 3 bases, with 16 bases left in between. Germline CDR1 is SQVTM and CDR2 is ANQGSEA. CDR3 size: 14 residues. CDR3: CSVPRAGKDTEAFF. For the CDR3, the DNA is TGCAGCGTTCCCCGGGCAGGGAAGGACACTGAAGCTTTCTTT.

The rearrangement links TRBV9 to TRBJ2-6; a weak D match, TRBD1 (5 bases). Trimming stripped 0 bases from V and 0 bases from J, with 7 bases between. The CDR3 is 16 residues long. CDR1 is SGDLS, CDR2 YYNGEE, per germline. CDR3 bases: TGTGCCAGCAGCGTAGAGGGGAACTCTGGGGCCAACGTCCTGACTTTC. Protein sequence: CASSVEGNSGANVLTF.

Notes on this clonotype: This may arise from a read error, as a much more abundant clone is one base away. The chain recombines TRBV7-9 with TRBJ1-3; D remains unclear. CDR1 and CDR2 (germline): SEHNR, FQNEAQ (reference sequence). The CDR3 consists of 13 residues. CDR3 in amino acids: CASSFFTGNTTYF. Here the CDR3 DNA reads TGTGCCAGCAGCTTTTTTACTGGAAACACCACATATTTT.

In this sample, this clonotype turned up once. A much larger clone differs by one base, so this may be a read error. The CDR3 nucleotides read TGTGCCATCACCAGATCCGTCGGTTCCCAGGAGACCCAGTTCTTC. This encodes CAITRSVGSQETQFF. The chain joins TRBV10-3 to TRBJ2-1, with no clear D. The germline CDR1 and CDR2 sequences are ENHRY and SYGVKD. V was pared by 7 bases and J by 13 bases, with 26 bases between. The CDR3 is 15 residues long.

This chain joins TRBV29-1 and TRBJ2-7; 9 positions agree with TRBD1. Trimming removed 6 bases from V and 2 bases from J; junction bases left unmatched: 5. The germline CDR1 and CDR2 sequences are SQVTM and ANQGSEA. The CDR3 has 13 residues. The CDR3 bases are TGCAGCGTGGAGGACAGGGGTACCTACGAGCAGTACTTC. Residues: CSVEDRGTYEQYF.

The chain links TRBV29-1 to TRBJ2-7; 10 nucleotides match TRBD2. Unmatched junction bases numbered 8, after V lost 0 bases and J lost 6 bases. CDR1 and CDR2 from the germline V gene are SQVTM and ANQGSEA. This CDR3 has 15 residues. In nucleotides, the CDR3 is TGCAGCGTTGAAGACAGCGGGAGGGCCTCTCGCGAGCAGTACTTC. It translates to CSVEDSGRASREQYF.

The CDR3 protein is CASSLGSSSGGLNTGELFF. CDR3 bases: TGTGCCAGCAGCCTCGGGTCTTCTAGCGGGGGGCTGAACACCGGGGAGCTGTTTTTT. J is TRBJ2-2 and V is TRBV4-2, with 11 bases lining up with TRBD2. This CDR3 has 19 residues. V trimming: 4 bases; J trimming: 1 base; junction bases outside the gene matches: 11. Germline loops: CDR1 LGHNA, CDR2 YNFKEQ.

V and J are TRBV5-1 and TRBJ1-2; 11 nucleotides align to TRBD1. Germline loops: CDR1 SGHRS, CDR2 YFSETQ. V shed 3 bases, J shed 6 bases, and the junction held 4 bases outside the gene matches. There are 14 residues in the CDR3. CDR3 sequence: CASSSGQGEDGYTF. CDR3 DNA: TGCGCCAGCAGCTCGGGACAGGGGGAGGATGGCTACACCTTC.

Remarks on this clonotype: Possible read error: a much larger clone is one base away. This chain links TRBV4-2 with TRBJ2-1, with a tentative D call TRBD2 (5 bases). CDR1 and CDR2 (germline): LGHNA, YNFKEQ. This CDR3 has 15 amino acids. This CDR3 reads CTSSLTSVSYNEQFF. As DNA, the CDR3 is TGTACCAGCAGCCTTACTAGTGTGTCCTACAATGAGCAGTTCTTC.

This chain connects TRBV20-1 to TRBJ2-7; a possible D gene is TRBD2 (5 bases). This CDR3 contains 14 residues. Trimming removed 6 bases at V and 0 bases at J, with 15 bases between. Germline assignment: CDR1 DFQATT and CDR2 SNEGSKA (reference sequence). CDR3: CSAKSGTTSYEQYF. The CDR3 region has the DNA TGCAGTGCAAAGAGCGGAACCACCTCCTACGAGCAGTACTTC.

This chain uses TRBV9 with TRBJ2-7; D unclear. The CDR3 extends over 15 amino acids. V was cut by 3 bases and J by 0 bases, with 13 bases left in between. Germline CDR1 SGDLS, CDR2 YYNGEE. CDR3 DNA sequence: TGTGCCAGCAGCGCATACGACTGGACCTCCTACGAGCAGTACTTC. It specifies CASSAYDWTSYEQYF.

CDR3: CATSDARTSGIFGETQYF. CDR3 sequence (DNA): TGTGCCACCAGTGATGCGCGGACTAGCGGGATCTTCGGGGAGACCCAGTACTTC. The chain carries TRBV24-1 and TRBJ2-5; 12 positions agree with TRBD2. The germline V gene encodes CDR1 KGHDR and CDR2 SFDVKD. Trimming took 3 bases from V and 5 from J; bases not matched to a gene: 12. The CDR3 is 18 residues long.

CDR3 loop: CACGGGVDNEQFF. DNA of the CDR3: TGCGCCTGTGGTGGGGGGGTTGACAATGAGCAGTTCTTC. The rearrangement links TRBV10-2 to TRBJ2-1, with 7 bases matching TRBD2. Germline CDR1 WSHSY, CDR2 SAAADI. Trimming cost V 11 bases and J 5 bases; bases outside gene matches: 9. CDR3 length: 13 amino acids.

The chain links TRBV20-1 to TRBJ2-7, with 7 bases lining up with TRBD2. Per germline, CDR1 DFQATT and CDR2 SNEGSKA (reference sequence). CDR3 length: 19 residues. The V and J ends lost 1 base and 0 bases, in that order; junction bases with no gene match: 18. CDR3 sequence (DNA): TGCAGTGCTAGAGCTCTGGGGCTCTCTAGCGGAGCAACCTCCTACGAGCAGTACTTC. Amino acids: CSARALGLSSGATSYEQYF.